This entry lists 31 T cell receptor beta chains sequenced from one sample in a study of response to subunit inactivated influenza vaccine. TCRdb redid the calling of the RT-PCR reads with MiXCR, one entry per CDR3 protein. The repertoire has fewer than 700,000 distinct CDR3 sequences, 10% to 15% of them found once; the top ten carry around 13%. The specimen was PBMCs from blood, collected 40 to 50 days after vaccination. The receptors were sampled from a man aged 50-59 years who received an inactivated influenza vaccine.

This chain links TRBV29-1 with TRBJ1-4, with 9 bases aligning to TRBD1. CDR1 SQVTM and CDR2 ANQGSEA come from the germline V gene. V trimming: 4 bases; J trimming: 3 bases; junction bases outside the gene matches: 18. CDR3 size: 19 residues. CDR3 residues: CSVGNLVPGQGLSNEKLFF. The CDR3 DNA sequence: TGCAGCGTTGGGAACTTAGTACCGGGACAGGGATTATCTAATGAAAAACTGTTTTTT.

The rearrangement uses TRBV12-3 or TRBV12-4 and TRBJ2-7; D ambiguous. The germline V and J ends were trimmed by 3 bases and 3 bases, with 12 bases remaining between them. The CDR3 covers 14 residues. The CDR3 spells CASSFTSTNYEQYF. CDR3 nucleotide sequence: TGTGCCAGCAGTTTCACCAGTACTAACTACGAGCAGTACTTC.

V and J are TRBV24-1 and TRBJ1-2, with TRBD1 matching 7 bases. V was pared by 4 bases and J by 2 bases, with 9 bases of the junction left unmatched. CDR1 and CDR2 from the germline V gene are KGHDR and SFDVKD. This CDR3 has 16 amino acids. The CDR3 nucleotides are TGTGCCACCAGTGACTACCGGACAGGAGCAAACTATGGCTACACCTTC. Translating it yields CATSDYRTGANYGYTF.

This clonotype was counted a few times. The chain has TRBV5-4 and TRBJ2-3; TRBD2 agrees at 10 bases. The germline V gene has CDR1 SGHNT and CDR2 YYREEE (reference sequence). The CDR3 runs 19 residues. V gave up 3 bases and J gave up 2 bases; unmatched junction bases: 15. CDR3 sequence: CASSSKLASGSSHTDTQYF. CDR3 nucleotide sequence: TGTGCCAGCAGCTCGAAGCTGGCTAGCGGGAGTTCTCACACAGATACGCAGTATTTT.

V usage is TRBV6-1 and J usage is TRBJ2-1, with unresolved D. Trimming shortened V by 4 bases and J by 6 bases, and 16 bases separated the two germline ends. The CDR3 is made up of 15 amino acids. In germline, CDR1 is MNHNS, CDR2 SASEGT. The CDR3 region has the DNA TGTGCCAGCAGTGGCGGATCTTATTATGGCAATGAGCAGTTCTTC. As protein: CASSGGSYYGNEQFF.

J is TRBJ2-3 and V is TRBV20-1; 11 positions agree with TRBD2. The CDR3 covers 18 residues. V lost 3 bases and J lost 2; bases outside the gene matches: 13. Germline V gene data show CDR1 as DFQATT and CDR2 as SNEGSKA (reference sequence). The CDR3 protein is CSASPSTGTSGTTDTQYF. The CDR3 DNA is TGCAGTGCTAGTCCATCTACCGGGACTAGCGGAACCACAGATACGCAGTATTTT.

The chain employs TRBV29-1 and TRBJ1-1; TRBD1 agrees at 8 bases. The length of the CDR3 is 13 residues. The germline CDR1 and CDR2 sequences are SQVTM and ANQGSEA. The ends lost 7 bases at V and 4 bases at J; junction bases unmatched: 8. The CDR3 nucleotides read TGCAGCGAAGGACAGGGCCCAGGCACTGAAGCTTTCTTT. Translating it yields CSEGQGPGTEAFF.

This clonotype was picked up many times. The chain couples TRBV20-1 to TRBJ2-5, with TRBD2 matching 8 bases. Trimming removed 2 bases from V and 4 bases from J; junction bases left unmatched: 9. Looked up from germline, CDR1 is DFQATT and CDR2 is SNEGSKA (reference sequence). The CDR3 runs to 15 residues. The CDR3 loop reads CSARMVAGRGETQYF. In DNA, the CDR3 is TGCAGTGCTAGAATGGTAGCGGGAAGGGGAGAGACCCAGTACTTC.

The chain employs TRBV12-5 and TRBJ2-1; maybe TRBD1 (6 bases). Trimming stripped 4 bases from V and 2 bases from J, with 12 bases between. The CDR3 has 15 residues. The germline gives CDR1 LGHNT, CDR2 FRNRAP. CDR3 in DNA: TGTGCTAGTGGTTCTTCCCGGGACACCTACAATGAGCAGTTCTTC. It codes for CASGSSRDTYNEQFF.

There are a few counts of this clonotype. This chain connects TRBV24-1 to TRBJ1-2, with a possible D match to TRBD1 (5 bases). V was cut by 7 bases and J by 7 bases, with 12 bases left in between. CDR1 is KGHDR, CDR2 SFDVKD, per germline. This CDR3 has 12 residues. The CDR3 nucleotides read TGTGCCACCAGCCTGGGAGGGGTTGGCTACACCTTC. Translation: CATSLGGVGYTF.

This clonotype was detected a few times. The genes are TRBV7-2 and TRBJ2-5, with 8 bases matching TRBD1. V gave up 5 bases and J gave up 2 bases; unmatched junction bases: 10. This CDR3 region has 16 residues. Per germline, CDR1 SGHTA and CDR2 FQGNSA. CDR3 residues: CASSPSGQALQETQYF. The CDR3 region has the DNA TGTGCCAGCAGCCCTTCGGGACAGGCGTTACAAGAGACCCAGTACTTC. The whole variable domain, remainder taken from reference TRBV7-2 and TRBJ2-5, is GAGVSQSPSNKVTEKGKDVELRCDPISGHTALYWYRQSLGQGLEFLIYFQGNSAPDKSGLPSDRFSAERTGGSVSTLTIQRTQQEDSAVYLCASSPSGQALQETQYFGPGTRLLVL.

Ten or more counts support this clonotype. The gene calls are TRBV12-3 or TRBV12-4 and TRBJ2-3, with D perhaps TRBD2 (6 bases). The CDR3 totals 12 residues. The germline V and J ends were trimmed by 6 bases and 9 bases, with 13 bases remaining between them. CDR3 DNA sequence: TGTGCCAGCAGCCGCCGGGGGTTAACGCAGTATTTT. It is translated as CASSRRGLTQYF.

This chain connects TRBV5-6 to TRBJ2-7; 8 nucleotides line up with TRBD1. The CDR3 sequence is 15 residues long. In germline, CDR1 is SGHDT, CDR2 YYEEEE. The junction had 8 bases not matched to a gene; V was cut back by 3 bases and J by 3 bases. CDR3: CASSWVQGVVYEQYF. The CDR3 nucleotides are TGTGCCAGCAGCTGGGTACAGGGGGTCGTCTACGAGCAGTACTTC. Variable domain in full (rest from reference TRBV5-6 and TRBJ2-7): DAGVTQSPTHLIKTRGQQVTLRCSPKSGHDTVSWYQQALGQGPQFIFQYYEEEERQRGNFPDRFSGHQFPNYSSELNVNALLLGDSALYLCASSWVQGVVYEQYFGPGTRLTVT.

The chain has TRBV7-8 and TRBJ2-1, with D unresolved. The CDR3 runs to 14 residues. Trimming cost V 1 base and J 5 bases, with 9 bases left between them. CDR1 and CDR2 from the germline V gene are SGHVS and FQNEAQ. Here the CDR3 DNA reads TGTGCCAGCAGCTTAGGATTTCAGGACAATGAGCAGTTCTTC. Its translation: CASSLGFQDNEQFF.

This clonotype was detected many times. The rearrangement links TRBV12-3 or TRBV12-4 to TRBJ2-2; D is ambiguous. Trimming stripped 5 bases from V and 6 bases from J, with 10 bases between. The CDR3 contains 13 residues. CDR3: CASSGPNAGELFF. The CDR3 DNA reads as TGTGCCAGCAGTGGGCCCAACGCCGGGGAGCTGTTTTTT.

Turning to this clonotype: This clone may be a read error of a much larger clone one base away. The chain uses TRBV29-1 and TRBJ2-5; 10 positions match TRBD2. This CDR3 has 15 amino acids. Per germline, CDR1 SQVTM and CDR2 ANQGSEA. Here the CDR3 reads CSVSTSGAYQDTQYF. DNA of the CDR3: TGCAGCGTTTCTACTAGCGGGGCCTACCAAGATACCCAGTACTTC.

This clonotype was counted between two and nine times. The chain carries TRBV7-8 and TRBJ2-7; 7 bases agree with TRBD1. Germline-derived CDR1 and CDR2 are SGHVS and FQNEAQ. The CDR3 length is 13 residues. Trimming at V came to 5 bases and at J to 7 bases, leaving 8 bases not matched to a gene. CDR3 nucleotide sequence: TGTGCCAGCAGCCCAGACAGGGAGCGGGAGCAGTACTTC. Protein sequence: CASSPDREREQYF.

This clonotype was counted between two and nine times. The genes are TRBV7-6 and TRBJ2-2; tentatively, D is TRBD1 (5 bases). Germline V gene data show CDR1 as SGHVS and CDR2 as FNYEAQ. The CDR3 covers 18 residues. Deletions cut 5 bases from V and 6 bases from J, with 25 bases between. In DNA, the CDR3 is TGTGCCAGCAGCCTTAGTACGTCACGCCAGGGTTCGGCCGGGGAGCTGTTTTTT. Translated, it gives CASSLSTSRQGSAGELFF.

In nucleotides, the CDR3 is TGTGCCATCACACTTGAGCCGAACACCGGGGAGCTGTTTTTT. The encoded protein is CAITLEPNTGELFF. J is TRBJ2-2 and V is TRBV10-3; no clear D. The V end was cut by 7 bases, the J end by 0 bases, with 9 bases between. CDR1 ENHRY and CDR2 SYGVKD come from the germline V gene. CDR3 size: 14 residues.

This chain connects TRBV7-6 to TRBJ1-4, with 7 bases fitting TRBD1. The CDR3 sequence is 16 residues long. Germline V gene lookup returns CDR1 SGHVS and CDR2 FNYEAQ. V lost 3 bases and J lost 7; bases outside the gene matches: 11. CDR3 sequence (DNA): TGTGCCAGCAGCTTTGGACAGGCGACTAGCAGTGAAAAACTGTTTTTT. It encodes CASSFGQATSSEKLFF.

This clonotype was observed many times. The chain employs TRBV7-9 and TRBJ2-1; 9 bases align to TRBD2. The CDR3 runs to 16 residues. V gave up 0 bases and J gave up 5 bases; unmatched junction bases: 5. From germline, CDR1 is SEHNR and CDR2 FQNEAQ (reference sequence). DNA of the CDR3: TGTGCCAGCAGCTTAGCAGCGGCGGGGGGGGACAATGAGCAGTTCTTC. Amino acid sequence: CASSLAAAGGDNEQFF.

This clonotype came up a few times. The chain employs TRBV20-1 and TRBJ2-7, with D perhaps matching TRBD2 (5 bases). The V gene's germline CDR1 is DFQATT and CDR2 SNEGSKA (reference sequence). The CDR3 has 13 residues. The V gene lost 3 bases and the J gene lost 2 bases, with 11 bases spanning the gap. The CDR3 nucleotides are TGCAGTGCTAGGACCCTCGGGGCCTACGAGCAGTACTTC. Translating gives CSARTLGAYEQYF.

This clonotype was seen a handful of times. The rearrangement joins TRBV7-6 to TRBJ2-7, with TRBD1 matching 8 bases. The CDR3 covers 17 residues. V gave up 1 base and J gave up 5 bases; unmatched junction bases: 13. Germline V gene lookup returns CDR1 SGHVS and CDR2 FNYEAQ. This CDR3 is CASSLDRGARGPNEQYF. CDR3 sequence (DNA): TGTGCCAGCAGCTTAGATAGAGGCGCCAGGGGGCCCAACGAGCAGTACTTC.

V usage is TRBV15 and J usage is TRBJ2-1; D gene ambiguous. Deletions cut 5 bases from V and 3 bases from J, with 17 bases between. The CDR3 covers 16 residues. The germline gives CDR1 LNHNV, CDR2 YYDKDF (reference sequence). The CDR3 region is CATSFRRELLYNEQFF. CDR3 DNA: TGTGCCACCAGCTTCCGTAGAGAACTTCTCTACAATGAGCAGTTCTTC.

V and J are TRBV29-1 and TRBJ2-5; D perhaps matches TRBD2 (6 bases). The CDR3 sequence is 11 residues long. Germline V gene lookup returns CDR1 SQVTM and CDR2 ANQGSEA. V lost 7 bases and J 7 bases, leaving 13 bases between the germline ends. CDR3 coding DNA: TGCAGCGGGTTGGGGGGTGGGACCCAGTACTTC. This codes for CSGLGGGTQYF.

The chain recombines TRBV4-3 with TRBJ1-2, with unresolved D. The CDR3 has 15 residues. Germline loops: CDR1 LGHNA, CDR2 YSLEER. Trimming cost V 1 base and J 2 bases, with 11 bases left between them. The CDR3 sequence is CASSQGTGPNYGYTF. In DNA, the CDR3 is TGCGCCAGCAGCCAAGGAACCGGACCGAACTATGGCTACACCTTC.

There are many counts of this clonotype. V gene TRBV6-2 or TRBV6-3 combines with J gene TRBJ2-5; D remains ambiguous. Germline V gene sequence: CDR1 MNHEY, CDR2 SVGEGT. The CDR3 contains 13 residues. Trimming left V 4 bases short and J 5 bases short, with 11 bases between. CDR3 coding DNA: TGTGCCAGCAGTTCCTGGGGTCGGGAGACCCAGTACTTC. Amino acid sequence: CASSSWGRETQYF.

This chain links TRBV12-3 or TRBV12-4 with TRBJ2-3; 7 nucleotides align to TRBD1. CDR3 size: 16 residues. J gave up 2 bases and V 5 bases, and 10 bases lay outside the gene matches. The CDR3 here is CASSTPDRADTDTQYF. The CDR3 DNA reads as TGTGCCAGCAGTACTCCTGACAGGGCCGACACAGATACGCAGTATTTT.

The chain recombines TRBV7-8 with TRBJ2-3; TRBD2 matches 10 bases. The CDR3 sequence is 17 residues long. The J segment lost 2 bases and the V segment lost 4 bases, leaving 9 bases of the junction unmatched. The germline V gene encodes CDR1 SGHVS and CDR2 FQNEAQ. In nucleotides, the CDR3 is TGTGCCAGCAGCTCCCGAGGACTAGCGGAGATCACAGATACGCAGTATTTT. This encodes CASSSRGLAEITDTQYF.

This clonotype was observed a few times. This chain links TRBV6-1 with TRBJ1-4; D is undetermined. The CDR3 has 16 residues. From germline, CDR1 is MNHNS and CDR2 SASEGT. V shed 6 bases and J shed 5 bases, with 19 bases lying between them. The CDR3 loop is CASRNVDQTRNEKLFF. CDR3 DNA sequence: TGTGCCAGCAGAAACGTAGACCAGACGCGAAATGAAAAACTGTTTTTT.

This clonotype was observed at least ten times. One end of the junction varies from germline; a read error may be responsible. J is TRBJ2-5 and V is TRBV5-1; D possibly matches TRBD1 or TRBD2 (5 bases each). Germline CDR1 SGHRS, CDR2 YFSETQ. The CDR3 is 14 residues long. The CDR3 is CASSPGTAQETQYF. The CDR3 nucleotides read TGTGCCAGCAGCCCAGGGACGGCTCAAGAGACCCAGTACTTC.